This TCR beta chain was captured by sequencing in a study of circulating tumor DNA in untreated peripheral T-cell lymphoma. At the level of the study: Serial serum during treatment, plus baseline serum, was used to track tumor TCR clonotype ctDNA. Findings and caveats of the study: Baseline tissues yielded approximately 83% and baseline serum roughly 61% tumor-specific clonotype detection.

Of note for this clone: What it recognizes is unknown.

Deletions cut 1 base from V and 5 bases from J, with 20 bases between. The CDR3 is 17 residues long. The V gene's germline CDR1 is MGHRA and CDR2 YSYEKL. TCRdb's table, derived via immunoSEQ multiplex PCR, lists solely in-frame clones and lacks some. The data show thousands of clones, more than 85% seen once. The specimen sequenced was cell-free DNA from blood serum. The chain is built from TRBV4-1 and TRBJ1-1; possibly TRBD1 for D (6 bases). The clonotype originates from a human donor with peripheral T-cell lymphoma. The DNA of the CDR3 is TGCGCCAGCAGCCAAGGGCTGAGGGGGGAGCGGGTGACTGAAGCTTTCTTT. It yields the protein CASSQGLRGERVTEAFF.